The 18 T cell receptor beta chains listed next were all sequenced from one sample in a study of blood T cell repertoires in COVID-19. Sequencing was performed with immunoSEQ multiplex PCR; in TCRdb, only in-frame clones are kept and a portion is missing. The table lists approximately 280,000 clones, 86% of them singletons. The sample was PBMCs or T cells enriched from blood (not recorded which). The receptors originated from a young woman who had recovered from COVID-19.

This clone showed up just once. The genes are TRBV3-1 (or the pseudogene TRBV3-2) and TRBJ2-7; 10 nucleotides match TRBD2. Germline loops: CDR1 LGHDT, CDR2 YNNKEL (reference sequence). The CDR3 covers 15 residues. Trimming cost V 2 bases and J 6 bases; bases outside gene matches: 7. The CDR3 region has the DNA TGTGCCAGCAGCCAAAATGGGGGACTAGCGTCCGAGCAGTACTTC. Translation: CASSQNGGLASEQYF.

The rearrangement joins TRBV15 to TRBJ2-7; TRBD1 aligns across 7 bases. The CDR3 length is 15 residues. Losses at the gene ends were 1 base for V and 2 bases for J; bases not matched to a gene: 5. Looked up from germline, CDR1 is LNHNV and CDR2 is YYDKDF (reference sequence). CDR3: CATSRARDRPYEQYF. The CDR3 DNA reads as TGTGCCACCAGCAGAGCTAGGGACAGACCCTACGAGCAGTACTTC.

CDR3 nucleotides: TGTGCCAGCAGCGCACAGGGACTACTTCAAGAGACCCAGTACTTC. Translating gives CASSAQGLLQETQYF. The chain is built from TRBV9 and TRBJ2-5; D might be TRBD2 (7 bases). Germline loops: CDR1 SGDLS, CDR2 YYNGEE. The CDR3 length is 15 residues. V was pared by 3 bases and J by 2 bases, with 14 bases between.

Here the CDR3 DNA reads TGTGCCAGCAGCTTGGTAGGGGATGACTCACCCCTCCACTTT. This encodes CASSLVGDDSPLHF. This rearrangement joins TRBV7-2 to TRBJ1-6, with TRBD1 as a possible D gene (5 bases). In germline, CDR1 is SGHTA, CDR2 FQGNSA. The V end lost 3 bases, the J end lost 10 bases, and 13 bases lay between the germline ends. The CDR3 consists of 14 residues.

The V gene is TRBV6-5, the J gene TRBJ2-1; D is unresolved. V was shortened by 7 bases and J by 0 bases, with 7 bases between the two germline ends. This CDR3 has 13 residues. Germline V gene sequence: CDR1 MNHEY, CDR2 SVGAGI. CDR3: CASIPSSYNEQFF. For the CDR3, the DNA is TGTGCCAGCATTCCGAGCTCCTACAATGAGCAGTTCTTC.

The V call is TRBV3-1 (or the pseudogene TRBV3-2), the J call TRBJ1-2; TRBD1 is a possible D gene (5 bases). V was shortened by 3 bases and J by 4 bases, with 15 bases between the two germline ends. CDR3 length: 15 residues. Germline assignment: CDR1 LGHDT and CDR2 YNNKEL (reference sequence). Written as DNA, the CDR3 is TGTGCCAGCAGCCAGACCTTGACAGAACTCTATGGCTACACCTTC. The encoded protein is CASSQTLTELYGYTF.

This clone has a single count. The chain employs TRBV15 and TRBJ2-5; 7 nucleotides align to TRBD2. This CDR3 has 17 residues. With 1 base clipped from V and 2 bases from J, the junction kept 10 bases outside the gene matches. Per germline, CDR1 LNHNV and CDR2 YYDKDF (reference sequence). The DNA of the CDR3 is TGTGCCACCAGCAGAGTACCGACTAGCCGGACACAAGAGACCCAGTACTTC. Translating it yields CATSRVPTSRTQETQYF.

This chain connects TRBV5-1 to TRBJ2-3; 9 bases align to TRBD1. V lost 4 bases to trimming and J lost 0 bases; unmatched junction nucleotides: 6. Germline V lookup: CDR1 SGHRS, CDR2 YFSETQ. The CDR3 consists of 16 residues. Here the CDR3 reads CASSRDRAISTDTQYF. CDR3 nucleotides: TGCGCCAGCAGCCGGGACAGGGCCATTAGCACAGATACGCAGTATTTT.

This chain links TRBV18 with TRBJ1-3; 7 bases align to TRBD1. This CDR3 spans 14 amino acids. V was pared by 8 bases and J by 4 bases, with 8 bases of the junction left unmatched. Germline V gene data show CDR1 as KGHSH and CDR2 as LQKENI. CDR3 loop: CASAPTGTGNTIYF. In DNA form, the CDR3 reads TGTGCCAGCGCCCCGACAGGGACGGGAAACACCATATATTTT.

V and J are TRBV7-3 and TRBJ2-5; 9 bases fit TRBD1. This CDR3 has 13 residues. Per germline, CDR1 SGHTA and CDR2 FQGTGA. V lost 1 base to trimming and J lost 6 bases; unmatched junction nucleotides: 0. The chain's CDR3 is CASSLNRGQTQYF. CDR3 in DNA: TGTGCCAGCAGCTTAAACAGGGGGCAGACCCAGTACTTC.

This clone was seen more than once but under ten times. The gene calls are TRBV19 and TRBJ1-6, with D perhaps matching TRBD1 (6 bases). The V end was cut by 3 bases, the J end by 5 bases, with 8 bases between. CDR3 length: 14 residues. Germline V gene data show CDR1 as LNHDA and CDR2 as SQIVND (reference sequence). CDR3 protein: CASSMGQNNSPLHF. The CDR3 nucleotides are TGTGCCAGTAGTATGGGACAAAATAATTCACCCCTCCACTTT.

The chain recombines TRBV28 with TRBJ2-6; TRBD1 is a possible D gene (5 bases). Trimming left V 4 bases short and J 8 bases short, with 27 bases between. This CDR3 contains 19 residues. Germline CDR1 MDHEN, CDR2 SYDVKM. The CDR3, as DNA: TGTGCCAGCAGTTCCTTCCAAGTGTCTAGGCTCTGGGGCTCCAACGTCCTGACTTTC. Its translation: CASSSFQVSRLWGSNVLTF.

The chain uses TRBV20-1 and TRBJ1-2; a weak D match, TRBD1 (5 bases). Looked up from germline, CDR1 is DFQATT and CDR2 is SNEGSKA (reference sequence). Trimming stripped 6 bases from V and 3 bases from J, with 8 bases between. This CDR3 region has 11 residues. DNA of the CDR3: TGCAGTGCCCTGACAGACTATGGCTACACCTTC. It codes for CSALTDYGYTF.

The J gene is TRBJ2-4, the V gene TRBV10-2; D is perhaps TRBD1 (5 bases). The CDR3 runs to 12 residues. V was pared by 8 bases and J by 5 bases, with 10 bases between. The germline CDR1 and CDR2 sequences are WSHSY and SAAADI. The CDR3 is CASEGAENIQYF. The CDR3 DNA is TGCGCCAGCGAAGGGGCCGAAAACATTCAGTACTTC.

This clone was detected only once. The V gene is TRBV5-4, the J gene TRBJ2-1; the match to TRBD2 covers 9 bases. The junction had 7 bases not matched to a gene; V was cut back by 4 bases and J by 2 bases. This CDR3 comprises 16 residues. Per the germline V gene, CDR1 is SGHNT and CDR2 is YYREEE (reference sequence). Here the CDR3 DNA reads TGTGCCAGCAGCCAAAGTAGCGGGGGCCCCTACAATGAGCAGTTCTTC. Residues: CASSQSSGGPYNEQFF.

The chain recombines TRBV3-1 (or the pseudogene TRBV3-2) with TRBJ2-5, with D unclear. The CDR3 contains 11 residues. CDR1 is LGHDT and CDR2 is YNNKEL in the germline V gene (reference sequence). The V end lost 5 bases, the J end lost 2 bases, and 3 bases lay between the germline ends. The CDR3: CASSSQETQYF. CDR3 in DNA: TGTGCCAGCAGCTCTCAAGAGACCCAGTACTTC.

The CDR3 DNA is TGTGCCAGCAGCGTAGGGGGACAGCTTAATGAAAAACTGTTTTTT. It specifies CASSVGGQLNEKLFF. The V and J genes are TRBV9 and TRBJ1-4; 7 bases are a match to TRBD1. Looked up from germline, CDR1 is SGDLS and CDR2 is YYNGEE. With 0 bases clipped from V and 4 bases from J, the junction kept 3 bases outside the gene matches. The length of the CDR3 is 15 residues.

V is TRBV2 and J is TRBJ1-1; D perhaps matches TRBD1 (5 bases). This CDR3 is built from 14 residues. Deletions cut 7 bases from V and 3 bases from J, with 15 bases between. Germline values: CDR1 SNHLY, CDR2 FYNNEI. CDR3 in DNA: TGTGCCAGCAAGATTCGGGGGTGGGACACTGAAGCTTTCTTT. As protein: CASKIRGWDTEAFF.